Following are 29 T cell receptor beta chains from one sample sequenced in a study of blood T cell repertoires in COVID-19. Produced via immunoSEQ multiplex PCR; TCRdb's table is partial and in-frame only. The sample records about 150,000 clones, around 82% being singletons. Sequenced: peripheral blood. Source of these receptors: a man aged 80 or over with COVID-19, enrolled during active disease.

The rearrangement uses TRBV7-9 and TRBJ1-1, with TRBD1 matching over 7 bases. Germline assignment: CDR1 SEHNR and CDR2 FQNEAQ (reference sequence). V dropped 4 bases and J dropped 4; count of bases not matched to a gene: 9. The CDR3 runs 15 residues. The CDR3 loop is CASSSTGALGTEAFF. The CDR3 nucleotides are TGTGCCAGCAGCTCCACAGGGGCCTTAGGCACTGAAGCTTTCTTT.

The rearrangement uses TRBV2 and TRBJ1-6, with TRBD1 matching 7 bases. This CDR3 is built from 16 residues. Trimming at V came to 3 bases and at J to 7 bases, leaving 9 bases not matched to a gene. Germline V CDR1 and CDR2: SNHLY, FYNNEI. CDR3 loop: CASSEEGAPFNSPLHF. The CDR3 region has the DNA TGTGCCAGCAGTGAGGAGGGGGCCCCTTTCAATTCACCCCTCCACTTT.

V usage is TRBV7-9 and J usage is TRBJ2-3; maybe TRBD1 (6 bases). From germline, CDR1 is SEHNR and CDR2 FQNEAQ (reference sequence). This CDR3 region has 12 residues. V dropped 4 bases and J dropped 6 bases, with 8 bases sitting between them. The CDR3 DNA is TGTGCCAGCAGCTCAGGGGCCGATACGCAGTATTTT. It encodes CASSSGADTQYF. The full variable domain, with the rest looked up from reference TRBV7-9 and TRBJ2-3, is DTGVSQNPRHKITKRGQNVTFRCDPISEHNRLYWYRQTLGQGPEFLTYFQNEAQLEKSRLLSDRFSAERPKGSFSTLEIQRTEQGDSAMYLCASSSGADTQYFGPGTRLTVL.

The chain employs TRBV19 and TRBJ2-1; 7 bases match TRBD2. V dropped 8 bases and J dropped 6; count of bases not matched to a gene: 13. The CDR3 contains 15 residues. Per the germline V gene, CDR1 is LNHDA and CDR2 is SQIVND (reference sequence). This chain's CDR3 is CASAGVGDLFNEQFF. The CDR3 DNA is TGTGCCAGTGCGGGGGTAGGAGACTTATTCAATGAGCAGTTCTTC.

This sequence joins TRBV18 and TRBJ1-2, with D maybe TRBD1 (5 bases). The germline V and J ends were trimmed by 6 bases and 2 bases, with 28 bases remaining between them. The CDR3 is made up of 19 amino acids. Germline assignment: CDR1 KGHSH and CDR2 LQKENI. The CDR3 DNA follows: TGTGCCAGCTCCCGCCGGGGGACGGCCCCAATTGAAAACAACTATGGCTACACCTTC. It translates to CASSRRGTAPIENNYGYTF.

V is TRBV5-4 and J is TRBJ1-4, with a possible D match to TRBD1 (6 bases). V was clipped by 4 bases and J by 3 bases, with 13 bases between them. Germline V gene sequence: CDR1 SGHNT, CDR2 YYREEE (reference sequence). The CDR3 is 15 residues long. The DNA for the CDR3 is TGTGCCAGCAGCACCTCCAGGGGACCTAATGAAAAACTGTTTTTT. It encodes CASSTSRGPNEKLFF.

The chain carries TRBV2 and TRBJ1-2; D not resolved. Trimming took 5 bases from V and 7 from J, leaving 14 bases between them. The CDR3 covers 13 residues. The germline gives CDR1 SNHLY, CDR2 FYNNEI. CDR3 nucleotide sequence: TGTGCCAGCAGTATCGTTGAGGTAGTTGGCTACACCTTC. This gives the protein CASSIVEVVGYTF.

The V gene is TRBV7-9, the J gene TRBJ2-1; perhaps TRBD2 as D (6 bases). The CDR3 consists of 15 residues. Germline loops: CDR1 SEHNR, CDR2 FQNEAQ (reference sequence). Deletions cut 4 bases from V and 4 bases from J, with 14 bases between. CDR3 sequence (DNA): TGTGCCAGCAGCTCCGGGGTCGGGGGATACAATGAGCAGTTCTTC. Its protein is CASSSGVGGYNEQFF.

This clone appeared once. V gene TRBV6-5 combines with J gene TRBJ2-5, with D perhaps TRBD2 (6 bases). The ends were cut back, 6 bases at V and 4 bases at J, with 9 bases in the middle. The CDR3 is 12 amino acids. Looked up from germline, CDR1 is MNHEY and CDR2 is SVGAGI. The CDR3 region is CASSSSGETQYF. The CDR3 coding sequence is TGTGCCAGCAGCAGTAGCGGAGAGACCCAGTACTTC.

The V gene is TRBV7-9, the J gene TRBJ2-7, with D perhaps matching TRBD1 (5 bases). Looked up from germline, CDR1 is SEHNR and CDR2 is FQNEAQ (reference sequence). Trimming took off 7 bases at V and 4 bases at J, with 11 bases between the two ends. The CDR3 contains 12 residues. The CDR3 protein is CASTDDSYEQYF. CDR3 DNA sequence: TGTGCCAGCACCGACGACAGTTACGAGCAGTACTTC.

The rearrangement uses TRBV2 and TRBJ2-2; D is ambiguous. Germline loops: CDR1 SNHLY, CDR2 FYNNEI. This CDR3 has 14 residues. V was trimmed by 4 bases and J by 1 base, leaving 7 bases between them. The CDR3 sequence is CASSVSGNTGELFF. DNA for the CDR3: TGTGCCAGCAGTGTTAGTGGGAACACCGGGGAGCTGTTTTTT.

The rearrangement links TRBV10-1 to TRBJ2-1; D gene unclear. The V gene's germline CDR1 is WNHNN and CDR2 SYGVQD (reference sequence). Between the trimmed V and J ends, which lost 2 bases and 9 bases, there was a span of 11 bases. The CDR3 is 13 residues long. CDR3 region: CASSEELDGEQFF. The DNA for the CDR3 is TGCGCCAGCAGTGAGGAGTTAGATGGTGAGCAGTTCTTC.

The chain employs TRBV6-5 and TRBJ2-2; a weak D match, TRBD2 (5 bases). The germline V gene encodes CDR1 MNHEY and CDR2 SVGAGI. V shed 7 bases and J shed 8 bases, with 14 bases lying between them. The CDR3 consists of 13 residues. CDR3: CASIPHGGGELFF. DNA of the CDR3: TGTGCCAGCATTCCACATGGCGGGGGGGAGCTGTTTTTT.

The chain recombines TRBV5-4 with TRBJ1-1; weak D call: TRBD1 (5 bases). V dropped 4 bases and J dropped 3 bases, with 13 bases sitting between them. This CDR3 spans 14 amino acids. Germline CDR1 SGHNT, CDR2 YYREEE (reference sequence). CDR3 nucleotide sequence: TGTGCCAGCAGCCGGGGCGGGATGGACACTGAAGCTTTCTTT. Translating it yields CASSRGGMDTEAFF.

The table lists this clone with a count of one. The chain employs TRBV18 and TRBJ2-7, with D maybe TRBD1 (6 bases). Per germline, CDR1 KGHSH and CDR2 LQKENI. The V and J ends lost 1 base and 5 bases respectively, with 9 bases between them. This CDR3 comprises 13 residues. The CDR3, as DNA: TGTGCCAGCTCACCACAGGGGGACGACGAGCAGTACTTC. It encodes CASSPQGDDEQYF.

About this clone itself: Other DNA sequences in this specimen translate into the identical CDR3. The genes are TRBV27 and TRBJ1-2; 10 bases agree with TRBD1. V was clipped by 3 bases and J by 7 bases; unmatched bases: 2. The CDR3 covers 13 residues. Germline V gene sequence: CDR1 MNHEY, CDR2 SMNVEV (reference sequence). The CDR3 bases are TGTGCCAGCAGTTTTGGGACAGGGGTTGGCTACACCTTC. The encoded protein is CASSFGTGVGYTF.

The sample holds a few counts of this clone. This specimen includes other DNA sequences encoding the same CDR3. The CDR3 spells CASSVGDRLNTEAFF. The CDR3 nucleotides read TGTGCCAGCAGCGTGGGGGACAGACTGAACACTGAAGCTTTCTTT. This chain connects TRBV9 to TRBJ1-1, with 7 bases identical to TRBD1. The CDR3 is 15 amino acids. J gave up 0 bases and V 2 bases, and 4 bases lay outside the gene matches. Germline CDR1 is SGDLS and CDR2 is YYNGEE.

The chain joins TRBV28 to TRBJ1-3, with TRBD1 matching 8 bases. The V gene end was trimmed by 3 bases and the J gene end by 4 bases; junction bases not matched to a gene: 8. The germline CDR1 and CDR2 sequences are MDHEN and SYDVKM. There are 16 residues in the CDR3. The CDR3 coding sequence is TGTGCCAGCAGTTTGGGGGACAGGACCCCCGGAAACACCATATATTTT. Translating gives CASSLGDRTPGNTIYF.

The CDR3 region is CASRPGTANYGYTF. CDR3 sequence (DNA): TGTGCCAGCAGACCCGGGACAGCCAACTATGGCTACACCTTC. The chain uses TRBV7-9 and TRBJ1-2; TRBD1 matches at 7 bases. The V and J ends lost 6 bases and 2 bases, in that order; junction bases with no gene match: 6. The CDR3 loop spans 14 amino acids. In germline, CDR1 is SEHNR, CDR2 FQNEAQ (reference sequence).

The V gene is TRBV2, the J gene TRBJ1-1; 10 bases map to TRBD1. The junction had 11 bases not matched to a gene; V was cut back by 1 base and J by 6 bases. CDR1 is SNHLY and CDR2 is FYNNEI in the germline V gene. The CDR3 extends over 17 amino acids. The CDR3 DNA sequence: TGTGCCAGCAGTGAAGTGGGGACAGGGGCGCCCCTCTCTGAAGCTTTCTTT. This codes for CASSEVGTGAPLSEAFF.

The chain has TRBV3-1 (or the pseudogene TRBV3-2) and TRBJ2-5; no clear D. This CDR3 region has 15 residues. The V end lost 0 bases, the J end lost 5 bases, and 13 bases lay between the germline ends. In germline, CDR1 is LGHDT, CDR2 YNNKEL (reference sequence). The chain's CDR3 is CASSQDLVLGETQYF. DNA of the CDR3: TGTGCCAGCAGCCAAGATCTTGTGCTCGGGGAGACCCAGTACTTC.

V usage is TRBV12-3 or TRBV12-4 and J usage is TRBJ1-1; D call uncertain. The CDR3 totals 13 residues. Trimming took off 8 bases at V and 2 bases at J, with 12 bases between the two ends. The CDR3 loop reads CASSRAGNTEAFF. CDR3 coding DNA: TGTGCCAGCTCCCGAGCGGGCAACACTGAAGCTTTCTTT.

This chain links TRBV2 with TRBJ1-6; D may be TRBD1 (5 bases). Germline-derived CDR1 and CDR2 are SNHLY and FYNNEI. V was shortened by 3 bases and J by 6 bases, with 9 bases between the two germline ends. The CDR3 length is 14 residues. The CDR3 nucleotides read TGTGCCAGCAGTGACAGGGTTGGTAATTCACCCCTCCACTTT. It specifies CASSDRVGNSPLHF. The full variable domain, completed using reference TRBV2 and TRBJ1-6, is EPEVTQTPSHQVTQMGQEVILRCVPISNHLYFYWYRQILGQKVEFLVSFYNNEISEKSEIFDDQFSVERPDGSNFTLKIRSTKLEDSAMYFCASSDRVGNSPLHFGNGTRLTVT.

This clone occurred a few times. The V gene is TRBV2, the J gene TRBJ1-1; tentatively, D is TRBD1 (6 bases). The CDR3 totals 14 residues. Trimming left V 7 bases short and J 0 bases short, with 12 bases between. Germline CDR1 is SNHLY and CDR2 is FYNNEI. In DNA form, the CDR3 reads TGTGCCAGCACGTCGGACAGCATGAACACTGAAGCTTTCTTT. This encodes CASTSDSMNTEAFF.

The CDR3 DNA sequence: TGTGCCAGCAGCTTAAGAGGGATAGGACAGCCCCAGCATTTT. Protein sequence: CASSLRGIGQPQHF. The chain employs TRBV7-8 and TRBJ1-5; D is unresolved. The V end was cut by 2 bases, the J end by 7 bases, with 12 bases between. CDR3 length: 14 amino acids. CDR1 is SGHVS, CDR2 FQNEAQ, per germline.

The J gene is TRBJ1-4, the V gene TRBV6-1, with D possibly being TRBD1 (5 bases). The CDR3 loop spans 12 amino acids. The V gene's germline CDR1 is MNHNS and CDR2 SASEGT. V lost 3 bases to trimming and J lost 12 bases, with 11 bases between them. The DNA of the CDR3 is TGTGCCAGCAGTGAGGGTCGGGGGGAACTGTTTTTT. As protein: CASSEGRGELFF.

The CDR3 spells CASSLAVDQPQHF. The CDR3 nucleotides read TGTGCCAGCAGCTTAGCAGTAGATCAGCCCCAGCATTTT. This chain uses TRBV7-8 with TRBJ1-5; D gene unclear. Germline CDR1 reads SGHVS; CDR2 reads FQNEAQ. V lost 0 bases to trimming and J lost 5 bases, with 5 bases between them. The CDR3 has 13 amino acids.

V usage is TRBV6-2 or TRBV6-3 and J usage is TRBJ2-5; a weak D match, TRBD1 (5 bases). Deletions cut 2 bases from V and 6 bases from J, with 10 bases between. The germline gives CDR1 MNHEY, CDR2 SVGEGT. The CDR3 loop spans 13 amino acids. Written as DNA, the CDR3 is TGTGCCAGCAGTTACGCAGGGCCCCAGACCCAGTACTTC. Protein product: CASSYAGPQTQYF.

The chain employs TRBV7-8 and TRBJ1-3; D possibly corresponds to TRBD1 (6 bases). Germline-derived CDR1 and CDR2 are SGHVS and FQNEAQ. Trimming left V 7 bases short and J 2 bases short, with 24 bases between. CDR3 length: 18 residues. The DNA of the CDR3 is TGTGCCAGCACCATAAGGTCGGGGGGCGCGGGAACTGGAAACACCATATATTTT. Translated: CASTIRSGGAGTGNTIYF.